This T cell receptor (beta chain) comes out of a study of regulatory T cells in long-lasting Graves disease. Building of the TCR beta libraries involved iRepertoire HTBI primers and Arm-PCR of CDR3 regions. Using its own MiXCR run on the multiplex PCR reads, TCRdb lists one record per CDR3 protein. In the table there are around 480,000 distinct CDR3 sequences, around 15% of which are singletons. Time point described: newly diagnosed GD, antithyroid drugs for less than 3 months. TCR sequences were obtained from RNA taken from PBMCs. As to this clonotype: The final CDR3 position lacks the conserved phenylalanine or tryptophan, pointing to a likely read error.

The CDR3 sequence is 18 residues long. Per the germline V gene, CDR1 is MNHEY and CDR2 is SVGEGT. Trimming took 7 bases from V and 0 from J; bases not matched to a gene: 11. These data also formed part of another study, on T cells in Graves' hyperthyroidism and ophthalmopathy.

The receptor comes from a woman aged 40 to 65 with Graves disease. The sequences come from peripheral blood mononuclear cells (PBMCs), collected at new diagnosis, from a patient treated with antithyroid drugs. The genes are TRBV6-2 or TRBV6-3 and TRBJ2-1, with 11 nucleotides matching TRBD2. The CDR3 bases are TGTGCCAGCATGAGGGCTAGCGGGGGGCCGAGCTCCTACAATGAGCAGTTCCTC. This encodes CASMRASGGPSSYNEQFL.